Each of the 23 T cell receptor beta chains below was sequenced from the same sample in a study of tumor-infiltrating lymphocytes in primary liver carcinoma (dated by TCRdb to the late 2010s). Sequencing was performed on an Illumina HiSeq 2500. TCRbeta-specific cDNA was reverse-transcribed from 500 ng total RNA using a constant-region primer and ProtoScript II reverse transcriptase. Three nested multiplex PCR rounds, following a slightly modified ARM-PCR procedure, were used to build the TCRbeta libraries. Each of the first two PCR rounds ran for around 10 cycles using multiplex TRBV1-TRBV30 forward primers together with a Cbeta reverse primer. Starting from the raw public reads, TCRdb applied fastp trimming at Q25, assembled clones with MiXCR and retained in-frame beta chains. One record per CDR3 amino acid sequence lists the most common genes and DNA. This sample gives around 170,000 distinct CDR3 sequences in total; 50% to 75% of them show up just once. The ten largest account for 72% of the sample.

Blood RNA was extracted from unsorted whole blood using TRIzol reagent, and germline DNA was obtained with the DNeasy Blood & Tissue kit. The sample taken for sequencing was peripheral blood. The receptors here all came from a man aged 35 to 55 with primary liver carcinoma and hepatitis B virus infection.

This rearrangement joins TRBV12-3 or TRBV12-4 to TRBJ2-7; either TRBD1 or TRBD2 may supply D (5 bases each). The V and J ends lost 3 bases and 6 bases respectively, with 9 bases between them. The CDR3 is made up of 12 amino acids. This CDR3 reads CASSLSGSEQYF. CDR3 nucleotide sequence: TGTGCCAGCAGTTTGTCAGGGAGCGAGCAGTACTTC.

For this clonotype: This may stem from a read error, because a much larger clone lies one nucleotide away. V gene TRBV6-5 combines with J gene TRBJ2-3, with TRBD2 identical over 14 bases. From germline, CDR1 is MNHEY and CDR2 SVGAGI. The CDR3 is 16 residues long. The CDR3 loop reads CDSSLGLAGVLDTQYF. The CDR3 DNA sequence: TGTGACAGCAGTTTGGGACTAGCGGGAGTATTAGATACGCAGTATTTT.

A few counts support this clonotype. The J gene is TRBJ1-2, the V gene TRBV5-4, with D possibly matching TRBD1 (6 bases). Per germline, CDR1 SGHNT and CDR2 YYREEE (reference sequence). The CDR3 has 13 residues. V lost 0 bases, J lost 8 bases, and 11 bases lay in between. CDR3 sequence reads: CASSLVGAQGYTF. In DNA form, the CDR3 reads TGTGCCAGCAGCTTGGTGGGGGCGCAAGGCTACACCTTC.

On this clonotype itself: An end of the junction differs from the germline gene, which may be a read error. The chain uses TRBV10-2 and TRBJ1-5; no clear D. Germline-derived CDR1 and CDR2 are WSHSY and SAAADI. The length of the CDR3 is 14 residues. The CDR3 sequence: CATARTYSNQPLHF. The CDR3 nucleotides are TGCGCCACCGCCCGGACTTATAGCAATCAGCCCCTGCATTTT.

The sample holds many counts of this clonotype. The chain joins TRBV29-1 to TRBJ2-1; no clear D. This CDR3 has 13 residues. The V and J ends lost 3 bases and 6 bases respectively, with 12 bases between them. The V gene's germline CDR1 is SQVTM and CDR2 ANQGSEA. The CDR3 loop reads CSVDAQRSNEQFF. The CDR3 nucleotides are TGCAGCGTTGATGCTCAGAGGAGCAATGAGCAGTTCTTC.

V and J are TRBV28 and TRBJ1-5; no firm D call. The CDR3 is made up of 16 amino acids. V dropped 5 bases and J dropped 2 bases, with 16 bases sitting between them. Germline-derived CDR1 and CDR2 are MDHEN and SYDVKM. CDR3 loop: CASSLGVLRGNQPQHF. CDR3 DNA: TGTGCCAGCAGTCTCGGGGTCCTTCGCGGCAATCAGCCCCAGCATTTT.

The chain combines TRBV12-3 or TRBV12-4 with TRBJ2-5, with no clear D. The CDR3 extends over 14 amino acids. V was trimmed by 6 bases and J by 5 bases, leaving 16 bases between them. CDR3: CASSLGPLEETQYF. The CDR3 coding sequence is TGTGCCAGCAGCCTCGGGCCCCTGGAGGAGACCCAGTACTTC.

Of note for this clonotype: The CDR3 carries no conserved terminal phenylalanine or tryptophan, so it likely arises from a read error. The rearrangement links TRBV11-1 to TRBJ2-7; 13 bases are a match to TRBD2. Germline CDR1 reads SGHAT; CDR2 reads FQDESV (reference sequence). The CDR3 is 14 amino acids. CDR3 DNA sequence: TGTGCCAGTAGCTCCGGACTAGCGGGAGACGAGCAGTACTTA. It yields the protein CASSSGLAGDEQYL.

The chain is built from TRBV14 and TRBJ2-1; 10 bases map to TRBD1. The CDR3 spans 16 residues. V gave up 5 bases and J gave up 9 bases; unmatched junction bases: 13. In germline, CDR1 is SGHDN, CDR2 FVKESK. The CDR3 DNA reads as TGTGCCAGCAGCTCTCGAGGGGACAGGGGAACAATTGAGCAGTTCTTC. Its protein product is CASSSRGDRGTIEQFF.

Points on this clonotype: A much larger clone lies one base from this, so it may be a read error. This chain links TRBV29-1 with TRBJ2-1, with a possible D match to TRBD2 (5 bases). Per germline, CDR1 SQVTM and CDR2 ANQGSEA. V lost 6 bases to trimming and J lost 10 bases, with 19 bases between them. The CDR3 extends over 13 amino acids. CDR3 DNA sequence: TGCAGCGTCGCTAACCCTAGAGGGAACGAGCAGTTCTTC. Translating gives CSVANPRGNEQFF.

This clonotype has a single count. Possible read error: a much larger clone is one base away. The chain has TRBV11-2 and TRBJ1-2; no clear D. This CDR3 spans 14 amino acids. CDR1 SGHAT and CDR2 FQNNGV come from the germline V gene. Trimming removed 10 bases at V and 8 bases at J, with 23 bases between. CDR3 residues: CAINPRGGKDGYTF. As DNA, the CDR3 is TGTGCCATCAACCCTCGGGGAGGGAAAGACGGCTACACCTTC.

The rearrangement uses TRBV6-1 and TRBJ1-1; maybe TRBD1 (5 bases). CDR3 length: 18 amino acids. The V end lost 0 bases, the J end lost 4 bases, and 21 bases lay between the germline ends. In germline, CDR1 is MNHNS, CDR2 SASEGT. Here the CDR3 reads CASSEALRGVGLGTEAFF. CDR3 DNA sequence: TGTGCCAGCAGTGAAGCGCTTCGAGGGGTAGGCCTTGGCACTGAAGCTTTCTTT.

As concerns this clonotype: One end of the junction fails to match germline, which may point to a read error. The V gene is TRBV11-2, the J gene TRBJ2-7; D unclear. Germline V CDR1 and CDR2: SGHAT, FQNNGV. The CDR3 runs to 17 residues. This CDR3 reads CPSSLEFGSGSYYEQYF. The CDR3 DNA sequence: TGTCCCAGCAGCTTAGAATTTGGGTCGGGCTCCTACTACGAGCAGTACTTC.

This clonotype was recorded many times. The chain employs TRBV11-1 and TRBJ2-1; unclear D gene. V lost 6 bases, J lost 7 bases, and 7 bases lay in between. The germline gives CDR1 SGHAT, CDR2 FQDESV (reference sequence). The CDR3 is 11 amino acids. CDR3 sequence reads: CASSSMNEQFF. The CDR3 nucleotides read TGTGCCAGCAGTTCTATGAATGAGCAGTTCTTC.

Turning to this clonotype: At one of its ends the junction is not consistent with the germline gene, which may arise from a read error. The V call is TRBV6-1, the J call TRBJ1-1, with D uncertain. The CDR3 sequence is 12 residues long. Germline assignment: CDR1 MNHNS and CDR2 SASEGT. The CDR3 loop reads CASSGVKTEAFF. For the CDR3, the DNA is TGTGCCAGCAGTGGGGTGAAGACTGAAGCTTTCTTT.

This clonotype has a count of ten or more. The rearrangement links TRBV29-1 to TRBJ2-1; 7 nucleotides agree with TRBD2. The V and J ends lost 4 bases and 3 bases, in that order; junction bases with no gene match: 3. CDR1 and CDR2 (germline): SQVTM, ANQGSEA. This CDR3 is built from 13 residues. CDR3 amino acids: CSVAGGSYNEQFF. CDR3 bases: TGCAGCGTTGCTGGCGGGAGCTACAATGAGCAGTTCTTC.

The J gene is TRBJ2-1, the V gene TRBV11-2, with 14 positions matching TRBD2. The CDR3 is made up of 20 amino acids. The V segment lost 5 bases and the J segment 9 bases; nucleotides outside the gene matches: 21. The germline gives CDR1 SGHAT, CDR2 FQNNGV. The CDR3 region has the DNA TGTGCCAGCAGCCTCCCGTCGACTAGCGGGAGGGCCGGGACCCACAGTGAGCAGTTCTTC. Amino acids: CASSLPSTSGRAGTHSEQFF.

A single count supports this clonotype. The V and J genes are TRBV30 and TRBJ1-6, with D possibly matching TRBD1 (6 bases). V was clipped by 2 bases and J by 2 bases, with 10 bases between them. CDR3 size: 15 residues. In germline, CDR1 is GTSNPN, CDR2 SVGIG (reference sequence). The CDR3 nucleotides read TGTGCCTGGAGTACCCGACAGGCCTATAATTCACCCCTCCACTTT. Protein sequence: CAWSTRQAYNSPLHF.

About this clonotype: Since a much larger clone is just one base distant, this may be a read error. The J gene is TRBJ2-3, the V gene TRBV11-2; D is perhaps TRBD2 (7 bases). The CDR3 sequence is 15 residues long. Germline V gene lookup returns CDR1 SGHAT and CDR2 FQNNGV. The V and J ends lost 6 bases and 4 bases respectively, with 17 bases between them. In DNA, the CDR3 is TGTGCCAGCAGTAAGAAGGGGGGGAACGCAGATACGCAGTATTTT. This translates into CASSKKGGNADTQYF.

The J gene is TRBJ1-2, the V gene TRBV28; 8 nucleotides line up with TRBD1. V shed 7 bases and J 4 bases; nucleotides not matched to a gene: 8. Germline assignment: CDR1 MDHEN and CDR2 SYDVKM. CDR3 length: 14 amino acids. The CDR3 is CASTYSGQGYGYTF. Written as DNA, the CDR3 is TGTGCCAGCACCTACTCCGGACAGGGCTATGGCTACACCTTC.

In regard to this clonotype: One end of the junction fails to match germline, which may point to a read error. This chain connects TRBV11-2 to TRBJ2-3, with D unresolved. Looked up from germline, CDR1 is SGHAT and CDR2 is FQNNGV. The CDR3 has 12 amino acids. The CDR3 region has the DNA TGTGCCAGAAGCGCTTGGGCAGATACGCAGTACTTT. Its translation is CARSAWADTQYF.

This clonotype was seen only once. V gene TRBV6-1 combines with J gene TRBJ1-2; 7 bases map to TRBD1. The V gene end was trimmed by 4 bases and the J gene end by 7 bases; junction bases not matched to a gene: 6. Germline CDR1 is MNHNS and CDR2 is SASEGT. CDR3 length equals 13 residues. In DNA form, the CDR3 reads TGTGCCAGCAGTGCCACAGGGGCGGCTGGCTACACCTTC. Protein product: CASSATGAAGYTF.

As regards this clonotype: This may come from a read error, since a much larger clone is one base off. J is TRBJ2-2 and V is TRBV11-2; D not certain. The CDR3 extends over 13 amino acids. CDR1 SGHAT and CDR2 FQNNGV come from the germline V gene. Here the CDR3 reads CASCLDRQRELFF. Here the CDR3 DNA reads TGTGCCAGCTGCTTAGACCGGCAGCGGGAGCTGTTTTTT.